This TCR beta chain derives from a study of post-analysis software for immune sequencing data. Turning to this clonotype: Its antigen is undetermined. One end of the junction varies from germline; a read error may be responsible.

Unique molecular identifiers featured in each of the TCR beta cDNA libraries. One entry per CDR3 protein results from TCRdb running MiXCR on the PCR reads. The sample gives approximately 690,000 distinct CDR3 sequences, 59% of which show up once; around 11% is in the top ten. Overall study results and limits: Diversity measured as normalized Chao1 was significantly lower in multiple sclerosis patients than in controls.

The sequence was collected from a girl aged 2 to 10 with multiple sclerosis. Sequencing was carried out using blood.

CDR3 protein: CASSLFAGADSNRPQHF. Here the CDR3 DNA reads TGTGCCAGCAGCTTATTTGCGGGGGCGGATAGCAATCGGCCCCAGCATTTT. The rearrangement links TRBV7-6 to TRBJ1-5; the D gene is possibly TRBD1 (6 bases). Germline CDR1 and CDR2: SGHVS and FNYEAQ. The CDR3 contains 17 residues.